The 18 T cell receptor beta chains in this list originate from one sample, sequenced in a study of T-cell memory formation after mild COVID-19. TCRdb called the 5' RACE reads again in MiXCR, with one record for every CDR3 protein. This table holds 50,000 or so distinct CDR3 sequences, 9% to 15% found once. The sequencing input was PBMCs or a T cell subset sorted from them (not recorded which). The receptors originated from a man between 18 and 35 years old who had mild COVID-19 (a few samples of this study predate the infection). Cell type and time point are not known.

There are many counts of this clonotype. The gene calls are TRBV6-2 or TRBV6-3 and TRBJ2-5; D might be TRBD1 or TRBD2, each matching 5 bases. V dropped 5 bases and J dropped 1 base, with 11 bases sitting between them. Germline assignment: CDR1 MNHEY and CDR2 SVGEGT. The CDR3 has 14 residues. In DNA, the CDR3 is TGTGCCAGCAGTCCCGATGGGGGCCAAGAGACCCAGTACTTC. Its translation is CASSPDGGQETQYF.

The CDR3 loop reads CASSLRGGANTEAFF. CDR3 DNA: TGTGCCAGCAGTCTTCGGGGAGGGGCTAACACTGAAGCTTTCTTT. This chain links TRBV28 with TRBJ1-1, with a tentative D call TRBD1 (5 bases). The CDR3 has 15 residues. Per germline, CDR1 MDHEN and CDR2 SYDVKM. The germline V and J ends were trimmed by 5 bases and 2 bases, with 15 bases remaining between them.

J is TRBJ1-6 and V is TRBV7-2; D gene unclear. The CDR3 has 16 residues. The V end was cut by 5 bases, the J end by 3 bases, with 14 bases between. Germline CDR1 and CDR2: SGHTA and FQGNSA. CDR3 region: CASSPGSGNYNSPLHF. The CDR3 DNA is TGTGCCAGCAGCCCCGGAAGTGGCAACTATAATTCACCCCTCCACTTT.

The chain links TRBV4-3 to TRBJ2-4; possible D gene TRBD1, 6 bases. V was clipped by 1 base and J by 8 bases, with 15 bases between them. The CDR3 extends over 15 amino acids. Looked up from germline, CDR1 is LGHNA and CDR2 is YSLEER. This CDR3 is CASSQGPGEFDIQYF. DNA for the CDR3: TGCGCCAGCAGCCAAGGTCCAGGGGAGTTTGACATTCAGTACTTC.

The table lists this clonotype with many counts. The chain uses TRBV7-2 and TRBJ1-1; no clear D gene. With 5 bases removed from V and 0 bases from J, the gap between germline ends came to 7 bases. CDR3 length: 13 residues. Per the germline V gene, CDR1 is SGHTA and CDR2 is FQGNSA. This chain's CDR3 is CASSADMNTEAFF. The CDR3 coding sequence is TGTGCCAGCAGCGCAGACATGAACACTGAAGCTTTCTTT.

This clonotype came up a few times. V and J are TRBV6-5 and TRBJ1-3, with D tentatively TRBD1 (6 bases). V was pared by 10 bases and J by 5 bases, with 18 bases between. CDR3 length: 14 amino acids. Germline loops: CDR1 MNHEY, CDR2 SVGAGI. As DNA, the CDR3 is TGTGCCACCGCCGGGGGCAGGACCAGAAACACCATATATTTT. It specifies CATAGGRTRNTIYF.

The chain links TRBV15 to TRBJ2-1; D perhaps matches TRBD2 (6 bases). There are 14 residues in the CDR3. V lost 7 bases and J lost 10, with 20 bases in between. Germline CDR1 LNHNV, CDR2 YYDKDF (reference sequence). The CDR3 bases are TGTGCCACCATTTTGGCGGGATCAGGGAAGGAGCAGTTCTTC. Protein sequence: CATILAGSGKEQFF.

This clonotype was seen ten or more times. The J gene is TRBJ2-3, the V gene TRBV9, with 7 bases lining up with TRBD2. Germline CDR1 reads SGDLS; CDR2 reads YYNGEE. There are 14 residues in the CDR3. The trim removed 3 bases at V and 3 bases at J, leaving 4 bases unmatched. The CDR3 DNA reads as TGTGCCAGCAGCGCAGCGGGATCTACAGATACGCAGTATTTT. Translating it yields CASSAAGSTDTQYF.

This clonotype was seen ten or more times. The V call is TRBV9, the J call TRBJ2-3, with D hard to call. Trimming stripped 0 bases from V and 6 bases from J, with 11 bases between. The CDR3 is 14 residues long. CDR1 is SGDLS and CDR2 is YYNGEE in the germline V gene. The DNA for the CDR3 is TGTGCCAGCAGCGTAGTACCGGTCCCGGATACGCAGTATTTT. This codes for CASSVVPVPDTQYF.

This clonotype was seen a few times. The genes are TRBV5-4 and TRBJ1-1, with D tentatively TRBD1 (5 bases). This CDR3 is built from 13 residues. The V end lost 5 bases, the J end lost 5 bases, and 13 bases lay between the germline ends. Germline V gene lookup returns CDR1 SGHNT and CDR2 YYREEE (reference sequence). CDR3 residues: CASRSGRGTEAFF. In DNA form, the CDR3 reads TGTGCCAGCAGGTCGGGGCGAGGGACTGAAGCTTTCTTT. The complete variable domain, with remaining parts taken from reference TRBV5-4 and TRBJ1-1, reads ETGVTQSPTHLIKTRGQQVTLRCSSQSGHNTVSWYQQALGQGPQFIFQYYREEENGRGNFPPRFSGLQFPNYSSELNVNALELDDSALYLCASRSGRGTEAFFGQGTRLTVV.

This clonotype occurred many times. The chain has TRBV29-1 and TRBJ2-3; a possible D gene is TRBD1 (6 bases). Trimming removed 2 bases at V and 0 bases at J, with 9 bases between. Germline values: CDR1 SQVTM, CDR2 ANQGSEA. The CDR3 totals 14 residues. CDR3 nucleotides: TGCAGCGTTGAAAGGGACACGAGCACAGATACGCAGTATTTT. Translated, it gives CSVERDTSTDTQYF.

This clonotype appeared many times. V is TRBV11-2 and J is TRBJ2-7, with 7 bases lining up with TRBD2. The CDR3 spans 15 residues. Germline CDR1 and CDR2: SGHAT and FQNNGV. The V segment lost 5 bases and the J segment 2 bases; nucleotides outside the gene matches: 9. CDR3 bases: TGTGCCAGCAGCCCCGGGAGGATGGGGGCCTACGAGCAGTACTTC. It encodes CASSPGRMGAYEQYF.

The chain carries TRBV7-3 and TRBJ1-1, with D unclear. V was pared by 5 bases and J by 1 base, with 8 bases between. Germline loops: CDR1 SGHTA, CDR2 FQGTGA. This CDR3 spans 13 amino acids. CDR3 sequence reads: CASSLQPNTEAFF. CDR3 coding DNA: TGTGCCAGCAGCCTTCAACCGAACACTGAAGCTTTCTTT.

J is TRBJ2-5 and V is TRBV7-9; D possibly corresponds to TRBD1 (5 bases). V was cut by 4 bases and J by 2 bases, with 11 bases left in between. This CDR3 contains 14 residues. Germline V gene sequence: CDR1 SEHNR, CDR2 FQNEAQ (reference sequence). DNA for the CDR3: TGTGCCAGCAGCTCCCAGGGCGCTCAAGAGACCCAGTACTTC. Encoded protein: CASSSQGAQETQYF.

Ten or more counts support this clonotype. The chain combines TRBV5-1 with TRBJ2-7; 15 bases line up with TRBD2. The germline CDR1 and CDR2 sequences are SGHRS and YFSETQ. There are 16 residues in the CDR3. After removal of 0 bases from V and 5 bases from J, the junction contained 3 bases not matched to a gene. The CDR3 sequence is CASSLGTSGGAHEQYF. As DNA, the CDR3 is TGCGCCAGCAGCTTGGGGACTAGCGGGGGGGCCCACGAGCAGTACTTC. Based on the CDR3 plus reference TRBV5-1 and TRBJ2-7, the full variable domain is KAGVTQTPRYLIKTRGQQVTLSCSPISGHRSVSWYQQTPGQGLQFLFEYFSETQRNKGNFPGRFSGRQFSNSRSEMNVSTLELGDSALYLCASSLGTSGGAHEQYFGPGTRLTVT.

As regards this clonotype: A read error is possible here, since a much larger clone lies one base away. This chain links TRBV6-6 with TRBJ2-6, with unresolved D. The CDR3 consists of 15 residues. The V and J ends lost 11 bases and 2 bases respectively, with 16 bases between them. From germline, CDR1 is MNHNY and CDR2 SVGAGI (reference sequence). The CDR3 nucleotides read TGTGCCTGTAGGAAAGACCTAGCTGGGGCCAACGTCCTGACTTTC. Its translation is CACRKDLAGANVLTF.

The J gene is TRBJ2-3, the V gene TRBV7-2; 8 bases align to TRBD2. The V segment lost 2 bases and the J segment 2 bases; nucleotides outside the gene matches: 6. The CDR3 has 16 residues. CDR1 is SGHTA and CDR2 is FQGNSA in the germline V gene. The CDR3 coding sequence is TGTGCCAGCAGCTTACAGAGCGGGGGAGTCACAGATACGCAGTATTTT. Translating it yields CASSLQSGGVTDTQYF.

CDR3 residues: CASSSGLGGETQYF. CDR3 in DNA: TGTGCCAGCAGTTCAGGACTAGGCGGAGAGACCCAGTACTTC. This chain uses TRBV12-3 or TRBV12-4 with TRBJ2-5, with 7 bases aligning to TRBD2. V dropped 4 bases and J dropped 4; count of bases not matched to a gene: 6. CDR3 size: 14 residues.